Below are 15 T cell receptor beta chains sequenced from a single sample in a study of blood T cell repertoires in COVID-19. The data were produced by immunoSEQ multiplex PCR, yet TCRdb's version contains in-frame clones alone and is incomplete. The sample holds about 96,000 clones; approximately 84% are singletons and the top ten take 17%. Sequenced: peripheral blood. The receptors originated from a woman aged 60-75 years with acute or convalescent COVID-19.

V usage is TRBV7-9 and J usage is TRBJ1-2; 9 nucleotides match TRBD1. Germline lookup yields CDR1 SEHNR and CDR2 FQNEAQ (reference sequence). Losses at the gene ends were 4 bases for V and 5 bases for J; bases not matched to a gene: 5. The CDR3 covers 14 residues. In nucleotides, the CDR3 is TGTGCCAGCAGCTCTCAGACAGGGGGGTATGGCTACACCTTC. Translation: CASSSQTGGYGYTF.

In this sample, this clone turned up once. One end of the junction is discordant with germline, which a read error may explain. The chain links TRBV3-1 (or the pseudogene TRBV3-2) to TRBJ1-5; unclear D gene. Germline V gene lookup returns CDR1 LGHDT and CDR2 YNNKEL (reference sequence). This CDR3 spans 14 amino acids. The CDR3 nucleotides read TGTGCCAGCAGCCAATATAATAGCCATCAGCCCCAGCATTTT. It specifies CASSQYNSHQPQHF.

This chain joins TRBV5-4 and TRBJ2-7; 12 bases are shared with TRBD2. This CDR3 is 16 amino acids long. Germline V gives CDR1 SGHNT, CDR2 YYREEE (reference sequence). Trimming at V came to 0 bases and at J to 1 base, leaving 2 bases not matched to a gene. This chain's CDR3 is CASSLEGLAGSYEQYF. The CDR3, as DNA: TGTGCCAGCAGCTTGGAAGGACTAGCGGGGTCCTACGAGCAGTACTTC.

The genes are TRBV18 and TRBJ1-2; D call uncertain. V lost 3 bases and J 3 bases, leaving 14 bases between the germline ends. Germline V gene sequence: CDR1 KGHSH, CDR2 LQKENI. There are 15 residues in the CDR3. CDR3 residues: CASSPRVPVDYGYTF. CDR3 DNA sequence: TGTGCCAGCTCACCCCGCGTTCCGGTTGACTATGGCTACACCTTC.

This chain links TRBV7-9 with TRBJ1-1, with unresolved D. The germline CDR1 and CDR2 sequences are SEHNR and FQNEAQ (reference sequence). CDR3 size: 12 residues. The V gene lost 5 bases and the J gene lost 1 base, with 5 bases spanning the gap. CDR3 residues: CASSVANTEAFF. The CDR3 coding sequence is TGTGCCAGCAGCGTGGCGAACACTGAAGCTTTCTTT.

The chain carries TRBV5-5 and TRBJ2-5, with TRBD1 matching over 7 bases. After removal of 4 bases from V and 2 bases from J, the junction contained 5 bases not matched to a gene. In germline, CDR1 is SGHKS, CDR2 YYEKEE (reference sequence). The CDR3 is made up of 14 amino acids. The CDR3 DNA sequence: TGTGCCAGCAGCCTATGGGACAGTCAAGAGACCCAGTACTTC. Its translation: CASSLWDSQETQYF.

This clone was detected a few times. The J gene is TRBJ1-3, the V gene TRBV7-9; D is ambiguous. Looked up from germline, CDR1 is SEHNR and CDR2 is FQNEAQ (reference sequence). Trimming took off 2 bases at V and 0 bases at J, with 8 bases between the two ends. The CDR3 covers 15 residues. The CDR3 nucleotides read TGTGCCAGCAGCTTACGAGGGAGCTCTGGAAACACCATATATTTT. It specifies CASSLRGSSGNTIYF. The variable domain in full, completed from reference TRBV7-9 and TRBJ1-3, reads DTGVSQNPRHKITKRGQNVTFRCDPISEHNRLYWYRQTLGQGPEFLTYFQNEAQLEKSRLLSDRFSAERPKGSFSTLEIQRTEQGDSAMYLCASSLRGSSGNTIYFGEGSWLTVV.

This CDR3 is CASSVGVRVAPPETQYF. The DNA for the CDR3 is TGTGCCAGCAGCGTAGGGGTTCGGGTAGCTCCTCCGGAGACCCAGTACTTC. The V call is TRBV9, the J call TRBJ2-5; the D is unclear. Trimming pared 0 bases from V and 5 bases from J, leaving 20 bases between. There are 17 residues in the CDR3. The germline V gene encodes CDR1 SGDLS and CDR2 YYNGEE.

This rearrangement joins TRBV10-3 to TRBJ2-1; TRBD2 agrees at 10 bases. Trimming cost V 8 bases and J 2 bases; bases outside gene matches: 3. The CDR3 is 14 residues long. The germline gives CDR1 ENHRY, CDR2 SYGVKD. Here the CDR3 reads CAIGTSETYNEQFF. The CDR3 DNA sequence: TGTGCCATCGGGACTAGCGAAACCTACAATGAGCAGTTCTTC.

The V gene is TRBV4-2, the J gene TRBJ2-3, with a weak D call TRBD1 (6 bases). This CDR3 contains 17 residues. V was pared by 0 bases and J by 0 bases, with 13 bases between. CDR1 LGHNA and CDR2 YNFKEQ come from the germline V gene. CDR3 nucleotides: TGTGCCAGCAGCCAAGAAAGGACAGCAACTAGCACAGATACGCAGTATTTT. Its protein product is CASSQERTATSTDTQYF.

The CDR3 coding sequence is TGCGCCAGCAGCTTGGTTTTGGGAGAATCCTACAATGAGCAGTTCTTC. Translating it yields CASSLVLGESYNEQFF. The chain links TRBV5-1 to TRBJ2-1; D perhaps matches TRBD2 (5 bases). Germline V gene data show CDR1 as SGHRS and CDR2 as YFSETQ. Trimming pared 0 bases from V and 1 base from J, leaving 11 bases between. This CDR3 contains 16 residues.

The CDR3 DNA reads TGTGCCAGCAGTAATTCAGGACTGAGAGCTAACTATGGCTACACCTTC. Encoded protein: CASSNSGLRANYGYTF. This sequence joins TRBV28 and TRBJ1-2, with D hard to call. V was shortened by 5 bases and J by 0 bases, with 16 bases between the two germline ends. This CDR3 is built from 16 residues. Germline CDR1 MDHEN, CDR2 SYDVKM.

This chain joins TRBV10-3 and TRBJ1-2, with 9 bases lining up with TRBD1. Germline trimming cut 0 bases from V and 4 bases from J; bases unmatched to any gene: 6. CDR3 size: 16 residues. The V gene's germline CDR1 is ENHRY and CDR2 SYGVKD. This CDR3 reads CAISESFGQGTYGYTF. DNA of the CDR3: TGTGCCATCAGTGAGTCATTCGGACAGGGGACCTATGGCTACACCTTC.

V and J are TRBV4-1 and TRBJ1-1; 7 nucleotides match TRBD1. Losses at the gene ends were 5 bases for V and 11 bases for J; bases not matched to a gene: 11. Per germline, CDR1 MGHRA and CDR2 YSYEKL. The CDR3 loop spans 13 amino acids. DNA of the CDR3: TGCGCCAGCAGCACCCGTACAGGGGTCGAGGCTTTCTTT. Residues: CASSTRTGVEAFF.

Here the CDR3 reads CASSLGVSVSPLHF. CDR3 bases: TGTGCCAGCAGCTTGGGCGTGTCGGTCTCACCCCTCCACTTT. This sequence joins TRBV5-5 and TRBJ1-6; no reliable D call. The CDR3 runs 14 residues. Per the germline V gene, CDR1 is SGHKS and CDR2 is YYEKEE (reference sequence). V shed 0 bases and J shed 10 bases, with 11 bases lying between them.